These 7 T cell receptor beta chains were all obtained from the same sample, sequenced in a study of CD8+ T cells in alopecia areata. Extraction and reverse transcription of RNA yielded cDNA as the sequencing template. Assay: immunoSEQ multiplex PCR; the TCRdb copy retains only in-frame clones and omits some. The repertoire consists of around 100,000 clones, none detected only once. Sample: lesional skin. The receptors were gathered from a C3H/HeJ mouse with alopecia areata. The strain's MHC haplotype is H2-k.

This clone was seen a few times. Gene names are mouse gene names. The read comes to an end 4 residues before the CDR3 does, leaving the germline J gene to fill in the end. The chain is built from TRBV13-3 and TRBJ2-5; D is undetermined. The V gene's germline CDR1 is NNHDY and CDR2 SYVADS. Trimming took off 6 bases at V and 0 bases at J, with 11 bases between the two ends. CDR3 size: 14 residues. The CDR3 sequence: CASTLTFNQDTQYF. The DNA read from the CDR3 is TGTGCCAGCACCCTGACATTTAACCAAGAC.

This clone was recorded a few times. Each gene name is a mouse one. The observed sequence ends 4 residues before the CDR3 terminus, with the missing tail filled in from the germline J gene. The chain couples TRBV17 to TRBJ2-5; 7 bases are shared with TRBD1. Germline V lookup: CDR1 MNHDT, CDR2 YYDKIL. The CDR3 is 13 residues long. CDR3 DNA (partial): TGTGCTAGCAGTAGACAGGGGGAAGAC. Residues: CASSRQGED. The entire CDR3 sequence reads CASSRQGEDTQYF.

The sample holds a few counts of this clone. The germline and genes are mouse ones. The read falls 4 residues short of the CDR3 end, and the missing part is taken from the germline J gene. V and J are TRBV13-3 and TRBJ1-4; TRBD1 matches 8 bases. With 7 bases clipped from V and 6 bases from J, the junction kept 5 bases outside the gene matches. CDR1 and CDR2 (germline): NNHDY, SYVADS. The CDR3 runs 13 residues. CDR3 region: CASGDRIDERLFF. The sequenced part of the CDR3 DNA is TGTGCCAGCGGGGACAGGATCGACGAA.

This clone has more than one count but fewer than ten. The gene names here belong to mouse. The read is 4 residues too short to cover the CDR3 end, so that end is filled in from the germline J gene. The rearrangement joins TRBV13-3 to TRBJ2-3, with 9 bases fitting TRBD2. Losses at the gene ends were 1 base for V and 4 bases for J; bases not matched to a gene: 4. The CDR3 covers 15 residues. CDR1 and CDR2 (germline): NNHDY, SYVADS. The CDR3 region is CASSDTGTGSETLYF. The covered CDR3 bases are TGTGCCAGCAGTGATACCGGGACTGGGTCAGAA.

Comment on this clone: TCRdb's protein sequence differs at residue 10 from the translated DNA; the protein presented here follows the DNA. Any gene name here is a mouse gene name. The read ends 3 residues before the CDR3 terminus; that terminus is restored from the germline J gene. This chain joins TRBV17 and TRBJ1-6, with TRBD1 identical over 8 bases. TRBJ1-6 counts as an open reading frame of uncertain function. The ends lost 4 bases at V and 8 bases at J; junction bases unmatched: 1. CDR1 MNHDT and CDR2 YYDKIL come from the germline V gene. The CDR3 extends over 13 amino acids. Partial CDR3 DNA: TGTGCTAGCAGTACAGGGGGCCATTCGCCC. Its protein is CASSTGGHSP. The whole CDR3 reads CASSTGGHSPLYF.

For this clone: Gene names are the mouse ones. The read halts 4 residues ahead of the CDR3 end, with the missing end drawn from the germline J gene. The rearrangement uses TRBV13-3 and TRBJ2-2; TRBD2 matches 8 bases. The CDR3 sequence is 16 residues long. Germline V gene lookup returns CDR1 NNHDY and CDR2 SYVADS. V lost 3 bases to trimming and J lost 0 bases; unmatched junction nucleotides: 4. This CDR3 is CASSGLGTANTGQLYF. CDR3 DNA (partial): TGTGCCAGCAGTGGACTGGGGACCGCAAACACCGGG.

In this sample, this clone turned up many times. The gene symbols are mouse symbols. From the germline J gene comes the end of the CDR3, since the read stops 4 residues before it. This chain uses TRBV13-3 with TRBJ2-7, with 9 bases matching TRBD1. This CDR3 spans 16 amino acids. Germline lookup yields CDR1 NNHDY and CDR2 SYVADS. V shed 0 bases and J 0 bases; nucleotides not matched to a gene: 4. CDR3 protein: CASSDAPTGGSYEQYF. The covered CDR3 bases are TGTGCCAGCAGTGATGCCCCGACAGGGGGCTCCTAT.